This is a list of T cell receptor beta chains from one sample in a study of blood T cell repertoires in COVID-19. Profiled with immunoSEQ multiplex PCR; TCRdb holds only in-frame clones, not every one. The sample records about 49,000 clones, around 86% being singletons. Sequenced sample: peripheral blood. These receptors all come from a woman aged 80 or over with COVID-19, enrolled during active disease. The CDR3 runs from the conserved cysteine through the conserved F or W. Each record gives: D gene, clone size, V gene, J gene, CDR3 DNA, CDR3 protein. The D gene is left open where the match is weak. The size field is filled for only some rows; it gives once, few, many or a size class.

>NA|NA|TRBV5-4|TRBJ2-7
TGTGCCAGCAGCCCGCAGTTTCAGGGAGAGCAGTACTTC
CASSPQFQGEQYF
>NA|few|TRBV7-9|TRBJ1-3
TGTGCCAGCAGCCTTCAGGGAGGGGGAAACACCATATATTTT
CASSLQGGGNTIYF
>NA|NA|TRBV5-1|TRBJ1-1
TGCGCCAGCAGCTTTCCGGCGACAGATTTGAACACTGAAGCTTTCTTT
CASSFPATDLNTEAFF
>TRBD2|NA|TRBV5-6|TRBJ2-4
TGTGCCAGCAGCTTGCCCGGGGGGGCCAAAAACATTCAGTACTTC
CASSLPGGAKNIQYF
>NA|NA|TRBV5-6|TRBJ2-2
TGTGCCAGCAGCTTGGTCGGCGGGGAGCTGTTTTTT
CASSLVGGELFF
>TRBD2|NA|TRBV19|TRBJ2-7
TGTGCCAGTAGAACGGCGGGAGGGCCATTCGGCGAGCAGTACTTC
CASRTAGGPFGEQYF
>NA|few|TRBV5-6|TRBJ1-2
TGTGCCAGCAGCTTGGGAATTGGACAGACTAACTATGGCTACACCTTC
CASSLGIGQTNYGYTF
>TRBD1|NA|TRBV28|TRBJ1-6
TGTGCCAGCAGCTTGACAGGGGGCGAGGATTCACCCCTCCACTTT
CASSLTGGEDSPLHF
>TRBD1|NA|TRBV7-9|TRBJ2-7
TGTGCCAGCAGCTTGGGGACAGACTCCTACGAGCAGTACTTC
CASSLGTDSYEQYF
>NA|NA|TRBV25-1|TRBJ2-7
TGTGCCAGCAGTGAAGTCGGGGGTCAGACCTACGAGCAGTACTTC
CASSEVGGQTYEQYF
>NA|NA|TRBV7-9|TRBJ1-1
TGTGCCAGCAGCTACGGGTTAAACACTGAAGCTTTCTTT
CASSYGLNTEAFF
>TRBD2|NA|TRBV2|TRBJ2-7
TGTGCCAGCAGGGACCCCGGGACTAGAACCTACGAGCAGTACTTC
CASRDPGTRTYEQYF